A selection of T cell receptor beta chains follows, all from one sample in a study of T-cell reconstitution after alpha-beta-depleted transplantation in children. One entry per CDR3 protein, called by TCRdb with MiXCR from the PCR reads. This table has nearly 550,000 distinct CDR3 sequences, around 16% appearing once. The sequencing here drew on PBMCs from the stem cell graft donor, taken from the stem cell graft. Receptors were obtained from a human donor who donated a stem cell graft to a child with acute lymphoblastic leukemia. CDR3s include the opening cysteine and the closing phenylalanine or tryptophan. The D gene is left open where the match is weak. Size values are once, few and many counts, or a class for expanded clones, and some rows have none.

-	TRBD1	TRBJ2-2	TRBV5-4	15	TGTGCCAGCAGCTTGGGAGGGGGCCGCACCGGGGAGCTGTTTTTT	CASSLGGGRTGELFF
-	-	TRBJ2-3	TRBV2	14	TGTGCCAGCAAGACTAATGCACTCACAGATACGCAGTATTTT	CASKTNALTDTQYF
few	-	TRBJ2-3	TRBV5-1	13	TGCGCCAGCAGCTTGTCTTGGGAAGATACGCAGTATTTT	CASSLSWEDTQYF
-	-	TRBJ2-6	TRBV5-1	13	TGCGCCAGCAGCCGGCACTGGGCCAACGTCCTGACTTTC	CASSRHWANVLTF
-	-	TRBJ2-3	TRBV7-9	14	TGTGCCAGCAGCGCGAGACAGGTTGCAGATACGCAGTATTTT	CASSARQVADTQYF
-	-	TRBJ2-3	TRBV9	14	TGTGCCAGCAGCGCCCCCCCCGGGGGATATACGCAGTATTTT	CASSAPPGGYTQYF
-	TRBD2	TRBJ2-1	TRBV4-2	20	TGTGCCAGCAGCCAAGACCCCTTCCTTCGACTAGCGGGAGGGAACAATGAGCAGTTCTTC	CASSQDPFLRLAGGNNEQFF
few	-	TRBJ2-7	TRBV12-3/TRBV12-4	15	TGTGCCAGCAGTTTCTCGGCAGCGACAGTCTACGAGCAGTACTTC	CASSFSAATVYEQYF
-	TRBD2	TRBJ2-7	TRBV27	14	TGTGCCAGCAGTTTAGCGGGGGGGCTGGTCGAGCAGTACTTC	CASSLAGGLVEQYF
few	TRBD2	TRBJ2-1	TRBV5-1	14	TGCGCCAGCAGTTCTAGCGGGTTGTACAATGAGCAGTTCTTC	CASSSSGLYNEQFF
few	-	TRBJ2-3	TRBV30	15	TGTGCCTGGAGTTACGGCCCAGGACGCACAGATACGCAGTATTTT	CAWSYGPGRTDTQYF
-	-	TRBJ2-7	TRBV4-1	14	TGCGCCAGCAGCCGGACCCCTGTCTCCTACGAGCAGTACTTC	CASSRTPVSYEQYF
-	TRBD2	TRBJ2-7	TRBV6-5	15	TGTGCCAGCAGTTCCTTAGCGGGGGGTGGAGTCGAGCAGTACTTC	CASSSLAGGGVEQYF
-	-	TRBJ2-3	TRBV21-1	16	TGTGCCAGCAGCAAAGCCAGCGGGAGGGAGACAGATACGCAGTATTTT	CASSKASGRETDTQYF
-	-	TRBJ2-1	TRBV9	16	TGTGCCAGCAGCGTAGTGGGCAGCGGCTCCTACAATGAGCAGTTCTTC	CASSVVGSGSYNEQFF
few	-	TRBJ1-1	TRBV5-1	15	TGCGCCAGCAGCTTGGTGGGGGGTACGGGCTCTGAAGCTTTCTTT	CASSLVGGTGSEAFF
few	-	TRBJ1-1	TRBV12-3/TRBV12-4	15	TGTGCCAGCAGTTCTCGCTCGACAGCCCTCACTGAAGCTTTCTTT	CASSSRSTALTEAFF
few	TRBD1	TRBJ2-7	TRBV2	17	TGTGCCAGCAGTCAACAGGGGTTTGCCTCAACCTCCTACGAGCAGTACTTC	CASSQQGFASTSYEQYF
-	TRBD2	TRBJ2-5	TRBV27	15	TGTGCCAGCAGTTGGGGCGGGAGATCCGCAGAGACCCAGTACTTC	CASSWGGRSAETQYF
-	-	TRBJ2-7	TRBV7-9	13	TGTGCCAGCAGGAGGGACTCTCTCTACGAGCAGTACTTC	CASRRDSLYEQYF
few	-	TRBJ1-1	TRBV5-1	17	TGCGCCAGCAGCTTGGGGGTTGGGCAGCTCCTGGGGCCTGAAGCTTTCTTT	CASSLGVGQLLGPEAFF
few	-	TRBJ2-2	TRBV20-1	15	TGCAGTGCTACCGGGCCCACAACTGGGGGCGGGGAGCTGTTTTTT	CSATGPTTGGGELFF